The 16 T cell receptor beta chains below come from one sample, sequenced in a study of OX40 agonist ivuxolimab in advanced cancers. Measured with immunoSEQ multiplex PCR; TCRdb has only the in-frame clones, and not every one. The data contain about 43,000 clones, 75% to 90% of them singletons. Source: CD4+ or CD8+ T cells sorted from blood, taken in a trial of the OX40 agonist ivuxolimab. The receptors were gathered from an adult with an advanced solid tumor such as melanoma, head and neck, liver or kidney cancer.

This clone was recorded a few times. The V gene is TRBV2, the J gene TRBJ2-5, with D possibly matching TRBD2 (5 bases). Trimming pared 6 bases from V and 5 bases from J, leaving 16 bases between. The CDR3 runs 14 residues. Looked up from germline, CDR1 is SNHLY and CDR2 is FYNNEI. The CDR3 spells CASRLLVVGETQYF. In nucleotides, the CDR3 is TGTGCCAGCAGGCTACTAGTTGTAGGCGAGACCCAGTACTTC.

This clone was seen more than once but under ten times. The chain recombines TRBV5-1 with TRBJ1-4, with 9 bases lining up with TRBD1. From germline, CDR1 is SGHRS and CDR2 YFSETQ. This CDR3 contains 14 residues. The ends lost 4 bases at V and 8 bases at J; junction bases unmatched: 6. CDR3 protein: CASSPSGTGEKLFF. The CDR3 DNA follows: TGCGCCAGCAGCCCCTCCGGGACAGGGGAAAAACTGTTTTTT.

V is TRBV5-5 and J is TRBJ2-1; 11 nucleotides match TRBD1. The length of the CDR3 is 15 residues. V was pared by 5 bases and J by 7 bases, with 8 bases of the junction left unmatched. Per the germline V gene, CDR1 is SGHKS and CDR2 is YYEKEE (reference sequence). The CDR3 DNA is TGTGCCAGCAGAACCGGACAGGGGGCTTGGAATGAGCAGTTCTTC. Amino acid sequence: CASRTGQGAWNEQFF.

This chain links TRBV5-1 with TRBJ1-6; D is uncertain. Germline CDR1 is SGHRS and CDR2 is YFSETQ. The length of the CDR3 is 13 residues. V was pared by 6 bases and J by 9 bases, with 13 bases between. CDR3 in DNA: TGCGCCAGCACCATAGGACGGGGTTCACCCCTCCACTTT. This encodes CASTIGRGSPLHF.

The V and J genes are TRBV5-5 and TRBJ2-3; D call uncertain. The V and J ends lost 0 bases and 1 base respectively, with 3 bases between them. CDR1 and CDR2 from the germline V gene are SGHKS and YYEKEE (reference sequence). The CDR3 has 13 amino acids. Here the CDR3 reads CASSLEGTDTQYF. The CDR3 bases are TGTGCCAGCAGCTTGGAGGGCACAGATACGCAGTATTTT.

The CDR3 nucleotides read TGCGCCAGCAGCTTGTCGGTTGCGGAGGGCTACGAGCAGTACTTC. Amino acids: CASSLSVAEGYEQYF. J is TRBJ2-7 and V is TRBV5-1, with TRBD2 as a possible D gene (6 bases). Germline CDR1 SGHRS, CDR2 YFSETQ. CDR3 length: 15 amino acids. With 1 base removed from V and 3 bases from J, the gap between germline ends came to 14 bases.

This chain connects TRBV5-1 to TRBJ2-3; D remains unclear. The CDR3 has 12 residues. Trimming left V 5 bases short and J 4 bases short, with 8 bases between. Germline CDR1 is SGHRS and CDR2 is YFSETQ. CDR3 DNA sequence: TGCGCCAGCAGAAGGGCGGCAGATACGCAGTATTTT. Protein product: CASRRAADTQYF. The entire variable domain, with the rest obtained from reference TRBV5-1 and TRBJ2-3, is as follows: KAGVTQTPRYLIKTRGQQVTLSCSPISGHRSVSWYQQTPGQGLQFLFEYFSETQRNKGNFPGRFSGRQFSNSRSEMNVSTLELGDSALYLCASRRAADTQYFGPGTRLTVL.

This rearrangement joins TRBV5-1 to TRBJ2-7; 9 positions match TRBD2. Trimming took 1 base from V and 0 from J; bases not matched to a gene: 2. The germline V gene has CDR1 SGHRS and CDR2 YFSETQ. This CDR3 contains 15 residues. The DNA of the CDR3 is TGCGCCAGCAGCTTGCTAGCGGGAAGCTCCTACGAGCAGTACTTC. This gives the protein CASSLLAGSSYEQYF.

J is TRBJ1-5 and V is TRBV6-1; no definite D call. CDR3 size: 13 residues. Germline CDR1 reads MNHNS; CDR2 reads SASEGT. The germline V and J ends were trimmed by 5 bases and 0 bases, with 5 bases remaining between them. The CDR3 nucleotides are TGTGCCAGCAGTTTAAGTAGCAATCAGCCCCAGCATTTT. It specifies CASSLSSNQPQHF.

The CDR3 loop is CASSLGLAGGLFEQFF. The DNA of the CDR3 is TGTGCCAGCAGCCTTGGACTAGCGGGGGGGCTTTTTGAGCAGTTCTTC. The rearrangement uses TRBV7-9 and TRBJ2-1; 15 bases map to TRBD2. This CDR3 region has 16 residues. Trimming removed 5 bases from V and 9 bases from J; junction bases left unmatched: 8. In germline, CDR1 is SEHNR, CDR2 FQNEAQ (reference sequence).

The chain is built from TRBV27 and TRBJ2-3; the match to TRBD2 covers 9 bases. CDR3 length: 16 amino acids. Germline V gene data show CDR1 as MNHEY and CDR2 as SMNVEV (reference sequence). The J segment lost 2 bases and the V segment lost 5 bases, leaving 8 bases of the junction unmatched. In DNA, the CDR3 is TGTGCCAGCAGTCCTACGACTAGCGGATACACAGATACGCAGTATTTT. This sequence encodes CASSPTTSGYTDTQYF.

Written as DNA, the CDR3 is TGTGCCAGCAGCCCGGGACAGGGGTACCAAGAGACCCAGTACTTC. Its translation: CASSPGQGYQETQYF. The chain couples TRBV6-5 to TRBJ2-5, with TRBD1 matching over 10 bases. Looked up from germline, CDR1 is MNHEY and CDR2 is SVGAGI. The CDR3 totals 15 residues. Losses at the gene ends were 6 bases for V and 0 bases for J; bases not matched to a gene: 4.

Written as DNA, the CDR3 is TGTGCCAGCAGTAGGGAGGGGAGTGCTGGGTATTCACCCCTCCACTTT. It yields the protein CASSREGSAGYSPLHF. The chain recombines TRBV2 with TRBJ1-6; a possible D gene is TRBD1 (5 bases). CDR1 is SNHLY and CDR2 is FYNNEI in the germline V gene. The CDR3 extends over 16 amino acids. V was shortened by 5 bases and J by 8 bases, with 19 bases between the two germline ends. Full variable domain (remainder filled in from reference TRBV2 and TRBJ1-6): EPEVTQTPSHQVTQMGQEVILRCVPISNHLYFYWYRQILGQKVEFLVSFYNNEISEKSEIFDDQFSVERPDGSNFTLKIRSTKLEDSAMYFCASSREGSAGYSPLHFGNGTRLTVT.

The chain uses TRBV5-1 and TRBJ1-1, with D perhaps TRBD1 (6 bases). Per germline, CDR1 SGHRS and CDR2 YFSETQ. With 4 bases removed from V and 1 base from J, the gap between germline ends came to 17 bases. CDR3 length equals 16 residues. The CDR3 coding sequence is TGCGCCAGCAGCCCGGGGGCCTCAACAGCGAACACTGAAGCTTTCTTT. Protein product: CASSPGASTANTEAFF.

The chain employs TRBV7-8 and TRBJ1-1; tentatively, D is TRBD1 (5 bases). Germline values: CDR1 SGHVS, CDR2 FQNEAQ. V lost 3 bases to trimming and J lost 3 bases, with 11 bases between them. The length of the CDR3 is 14 residues. The CDR3 DNA follows: TGTGCCAGCAGCTTTGGCAGGGCGGACACTGAAGCTTTCTTT. This sequence encodes CASSFGRADTEAFF.

The rearrangement links TRBV18 to TRBJ2-1, with TRBD2 matching 9 bases. This CDR3 comprises 16 residues. Germline V gives CDR1 KGHSH, CDR2 LQKENI. Trimming took 0 bases from V and 3 from J; bases not matched to a gene: 3. As DNA, the CDR3 is TGTGCCAGCTCACCACCGTCTAGCGGGGTCTACAATGAGCAGTTCTTC. Protein: CASSPPSSGVYNEQFF. Supplemented by reference TRBV18 and TRBJ2-1, the full variable domain reads NAGVMQNPRHLVRRRGQEARLRCSPMKGHSHVYWYRQLPEEGLKFMVYLQKENIIDESGMPKERFSAEFPKEGPSILRIQQVVRGDSAAYFCASSPPSSGVYNEQFFGPGTRLTVL.